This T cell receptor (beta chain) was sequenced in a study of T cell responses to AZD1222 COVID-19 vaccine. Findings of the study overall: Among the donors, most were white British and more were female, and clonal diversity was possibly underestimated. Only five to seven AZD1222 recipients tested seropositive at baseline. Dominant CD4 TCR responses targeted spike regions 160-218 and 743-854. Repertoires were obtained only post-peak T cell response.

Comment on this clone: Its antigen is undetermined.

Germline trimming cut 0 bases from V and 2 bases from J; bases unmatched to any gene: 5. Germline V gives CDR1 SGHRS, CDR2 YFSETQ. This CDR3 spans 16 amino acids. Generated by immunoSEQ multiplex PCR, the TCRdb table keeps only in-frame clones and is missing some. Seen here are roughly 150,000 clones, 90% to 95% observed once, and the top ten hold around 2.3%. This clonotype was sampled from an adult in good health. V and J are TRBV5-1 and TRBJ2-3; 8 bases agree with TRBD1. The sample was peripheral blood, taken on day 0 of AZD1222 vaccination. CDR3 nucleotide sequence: TGCGCCAGCAGCTTGGCCCTGACAGGGGCCACAGATACGCAGTATTTT. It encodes CASSLALTGATDTQYF.